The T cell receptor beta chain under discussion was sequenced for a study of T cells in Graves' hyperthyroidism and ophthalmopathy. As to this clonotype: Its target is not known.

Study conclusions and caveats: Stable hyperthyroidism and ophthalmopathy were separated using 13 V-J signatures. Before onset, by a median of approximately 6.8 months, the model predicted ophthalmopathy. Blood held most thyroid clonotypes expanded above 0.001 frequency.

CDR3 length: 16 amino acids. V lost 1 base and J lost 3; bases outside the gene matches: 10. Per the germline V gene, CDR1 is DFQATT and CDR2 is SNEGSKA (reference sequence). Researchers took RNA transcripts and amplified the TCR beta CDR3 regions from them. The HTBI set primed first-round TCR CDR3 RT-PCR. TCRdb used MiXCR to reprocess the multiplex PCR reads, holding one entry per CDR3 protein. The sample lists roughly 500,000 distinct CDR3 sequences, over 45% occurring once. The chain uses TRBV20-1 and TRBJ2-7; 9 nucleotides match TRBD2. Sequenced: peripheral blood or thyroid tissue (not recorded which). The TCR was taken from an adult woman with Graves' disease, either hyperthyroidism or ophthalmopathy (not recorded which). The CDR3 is CSARGEGPSGIYEQYF. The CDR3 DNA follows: TGCAGTGCTAGAGGAGAGGGACCTAGCGGGATCTACGAGCAGTACTTC.